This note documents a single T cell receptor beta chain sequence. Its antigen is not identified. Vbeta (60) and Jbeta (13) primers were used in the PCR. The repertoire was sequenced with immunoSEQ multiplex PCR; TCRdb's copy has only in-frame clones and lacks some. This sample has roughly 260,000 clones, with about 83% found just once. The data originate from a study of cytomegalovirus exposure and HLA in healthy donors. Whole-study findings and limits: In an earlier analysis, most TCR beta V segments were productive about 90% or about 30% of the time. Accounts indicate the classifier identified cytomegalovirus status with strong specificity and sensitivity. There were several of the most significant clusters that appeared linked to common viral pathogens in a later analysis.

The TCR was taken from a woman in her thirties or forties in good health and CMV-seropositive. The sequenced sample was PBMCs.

The CDR3 DNA sequence: TGTGCCAGCAGCTCGGGTCAAGATCAGCCCCAGCATTTT. This codes for CASSSGQDQPQHF. The chain is built from TRBV11-2 and TRBJ1-5, with D uncertain. The germline V and J ends were trimmed by 4 bases and 5 bases, with 9 bases remaining between them. The CDR3 consists of 13 residues. Germline V lookup: CDR1 SGHAT, CDR2 FQNNGV.